These 18 T cell receptor beta chains came from one sample sequenced in a study of Ad26.COV2.S vaccination and SARS-CoV-2 variants. Specified treatment: approximately 18 received Ad26.COV2.S at low or high dose, single or two shots; 5 received placebo; per-sample allocation not given. The investigators took samples on day 63 after the first vaccine or placebo injection. Generated by immunoSEQ multiplex PCR, the TCRdb table keeps only in-frame clones and is missing some. The sample carries a few hundred thousand clones, around nine tenths recorded once. Sequencing was performed on peripheral blood, taken in a trial of Ad26.COV2.S vaccine versus placebo. Receptors originate from a person aged 18-60 years who received the Ad26.COV2.S COVID-19 vaccine or a placebo.

V is TRBV15 and J is TRBJ2-5; D may be TRBD1 or TRBD2 (6 bases each). CDR1 is LNHNV and CDR2 is YYDKDF in the germline V gene (reference sequence). Deletions cut 5 bases from V and 7 bases from J, with 14 bases between. CDR3 size: 13 residues. CDR3 nucleotide sequence: TGTGCCACCAGCCCGGGGGCGAAAGGGACCCAGTACTTC. Protein: CATSPGAKGTQYF.

The chain links TRBV12-5 to TRBJ2-5; TRBD2 might be the D (5 bases). CDR3 size: 14 residues. Germline V lookup: CDR1 LGHNT, CDR2 FRNRAP. With 2 bases removed from V and 5 bases from J, the gap between germline ends came to 12 bases. CDR3 amino acids: CASGLLREGETQYF. In DNA, the CDR3 is TGTGCTAGTGGTTTGCTACGGGAAGGGGAGACCCAGTACTTC.

V usage is TRBV5-4 and J usage is TRBJ1-6; D is unresolved. Trimming took off 4 bases at V and 5 bases at J, with 10 bases between the two ends. From germline, CDR1 is SGHNT and CDR2 YYREEE (reference sequence). The CDR3 covers 14 residues. CDR3 region: CASSSVRDNSPLHF. The DNA for the CDR3 is TGTGCCAGCAGCAGCGTCCGGGATAATTCACCCCTCCACTTT.

This clone has more than one count but fewer than ten. The chain joins TRBV18 to TRBJ2-7; possible D gene TRBD1, 6 bases. This CDR3 is 12 amino acids long. V lost 2 bases and J lost 5, with 7 bases in between. Germline-derived CDR1 and CDR2 are KGHSH and LQKENI. The DNA of the CDR3 is TGTGCCAGCTCACCAGGGGGCGACGAGCAGTACTTC. It translates to CASSPGGDEQYF.

V and J are TRBV10-2 and TRBJ1-2; tentatively, D is TRBD1 (5 bases). V was clipped by 6 bases and J by 4 bases, with 9 bases between them. Germline values: CDR1 WSHSY, CDR2 SAAADI. This CDR3 has 12 amino acids. CDR3 loop: CASSHDSYGYTF. The CDR3 DNA follows: TGCGCCAGCAGCCACGACAGCTATGGCTACACCTTC.

This chain uses TRBV7-9 with TRBJ2-1; no clear D. V was pared by 0 bases and J by 5 bases, with 8 bases between. There are 14 residues in the CDR3. Germline assignment: CDR1 SEHNR and CDR2 FQNEAQ (reference sequence). CDR3 nucleotides: TGTGCCAGCAGCTTAGCGTCTATTGACAATGAGCAGTTCTTC. Translated, it gives CASSLASIDNEQFF.

V is TRBV5-4 and J is TRBJ1-2; a possible D gene is TRBD1 (5 bases). Trimming took off 4 bases at V and 8 bases at J, with 21 bases between the two ends. This CDR3 contains 15 residues. The germline gives CDR1 SGHNT, CDR2 YYREEE (reference sequence). The CDR3, as DNA: TGTGCCAGCAGCCTCAACGGACACGGAAGCGAGGGCTACACCTTC. As protein: CASSLNGHGSEGYTF.

V usage is TRBV12-2 and J usage is TRBJ2-7; TRBD1 was called by the table and not checked on the DNA. TRBV12-2 is listed as a pseudogene. This CDR3 has 19 residues. The CDR3 loop is CASRCQILRARTGGYEQYF. The CDR3 DNA reads TGTGCAAGTCGCTGCCAAATCCTAAGGGCCCGGACAGGGGGGTACGAGCAGTACTTC.

The rearrangement joins TRBV7-9 to TRBJ1-2; D remains unclear. Trimming stripped 5 bases from V and 4 bases from J, with 14 bases between. Germline V gene sequence: CDR1 SEHNR, CDR2 FQNEAQ (reference sequence). This CDR3 contains 14 residues. In DNA form, the CDR3 reads TGTGCCAGCAGCCGGAGTGGGATGCTCTATGGCTACACCTTC. Translation: CASSRSGMLYGYTF.

The V gene is TRBV10-3, the J gene TRBJ2-3; D is unclear. The V and J ends lost 6 bases and 0 bases respectively, with 7 bases between them. The germline CDR1 and CDR2 sequences are ENHRY and SYGVKD. The CDR3 contains 13 residues. CDR3 nucleotides: TGTGCCATCAGGGACGAAAGCACAGATACGCAGTATTTT. Encoded protein: CAIRDESTDTQYF.

This rearrangement joins TRBV7-2 to TRBJ2-3; 9 bases align to TRBD2. V trimming: 1 base; J trimming: 4 bases; junction bases outside the gene matches: 3. CDR3 size: 15 residues. The germline gives CDR1 SGHTA, CDR2 FQGNSA. CDR3 in DNA: TGTGCCAGCAGCTTAGGTCGCGGGGGGGCAGATACGCAGTATTTT. Residues: CASSLGRGGADTQYF.

This chain links TRBV7-2 with TRBJ2-7, with unresolved D. The V gene's germline CDR1 is SGHTA and CDR2 FQGNSA. Trimming removed 4 bases from V and 4 bases from J, with 11 bases in between. CDR3 length equals 13 residues. CDR3 DNA: TGTGCCAGCAGCTCAGAGGTCGGTTACGAGCAGTACTTC. Residues: CASSSEVGYEQYF.

This clone was detected only a few times. The genes are TRBV19 and TRBJ2-3; D might be TRBD2 (5 bases). The germline V gene encodes CDR1 LNHDA and CDR2 SQIVND (reference sequence). Trimming took off 3 bases at V and 0 bases at J, with 7 bases between the two ends. The CDR3 has 14 amino acids. The CDR3 bases are TGTGCCAGTAGTATCCGGGGTAGCACAGATACGCAGTATTTT. Translation: CASSIRGSTDTQYF.

The V call is TRBV4-3, the J call TRBJ2-7, with 8 bases aligning to TRBD2. The V gene end was trimmed by 0 bases and the J gene end by 2 bases; junction bases not matched to a gene: 3. CDR1 is LGHNA, CDR2 YSLEER, per germline. This CDR3 spans 15 amino acids. CDR3 nucleotides: TGCGCCAGCAGCCAAGATTTGGGACTAGCCTACGAGCAGTACTTC. Translating gives CASSQDLGLAYEQYF.

Only one count was recorded for this clone. V is TRBV29-1 and J is TRBJ1-3; D gene uncertain. CDR1 SQVTM and CDR2 ANQGSEA come from the germline V gene. V lost 6 bases to trimming and J lost 0 bases, with 15 bases between them. The CDR3 runs to 15 residues. CDR3 region: CSVVTWQSSGNTIYF. The CDR3 DNA follows: TGCAGCGTAGTCACCTGGCAAAGCTCTGGAAACACCATATATTTT.

The J gene is TRBJ2-2, the V gene TRBV2; 7 bases agree with TRBD2. Germline loops: CDR1 SNHLY, CDR2 FYNNEI. The CDR3 runs 13 residues. V lost 10 bases, J lost 7 bases, and 9 bases stayed unmatched. The CDR3, as DNA: TGTGCCACATCGGGGGAGGGTAGCGGGGAGCTGTTTTTT. As protein: CATSGEGSGELFF.

This clone was detected only a few times. The chain links TRBV6-1 to TRBJ2-1; possible D gene TRBD2, 5 bases. V lost 3 bases, J lost 8 bases, and 11 bases lay in between. The CDR3 runs 13 residues. Germline CDR1 reads MNHNS; CDR2 reads SASEGT. CDR3 nucleotides: TGTGCCAGCAGTGAGGGAGTGGGTTATGAGCAGTTCTTC. Translation: CASSEGVGYEQFF.

The rearrangement uses TRBV5-4 and TRBJ2-1; no definite D call. This CDR3 contains 14 residues. Germline V gives CDR1 SGHNT, CDR2 YYREEE (reference sequence). V lost 2 bases, J lost 7 bases, and 13 bases lay in between. CDR3 coding DNA: TGTGCCAGCAGCTTTGGTGGAGTTAGGAATGAGCAGTTCTTC. Its protein is CASSFGGVRNEQFF.